One T cell receptor (beta chain) is described in this entry. This sample stems from a study of blood T cell repertoires in COVID-19. Looking at the study overall: Whether acute or convalescent, the COVID-19 samples came from the United States, Italy and Spain. PBMCs, B-cell-depleted T cells, or T cells provided the cDNA or gDNA that made up the material.

As handled by the study authors: Reference gene primer amplification gave nucleated cell count estimates. The data were produced by immunoSEQ multiplex PCR, yet TCRdb's version contains in-frame clones alone and is incomplete. The V and J calls and clone size come from that table; D and trimming were worked out from the DNA. The sample has around 200,000 clones, about four fifths seen once. The sequence was obtained from a man over 45 with active or convalescent COVID-19. Sequenced sample: peripheral blood.

In DNA, the CDR3 is TGTGCCAGCAGCCCCGGACAGCTAAACACTGAAGCTTTCTTT. This gives the protein CASSPGQLNTEAFF. The chain has TRBV7-2 and TRBJ1-1, with D possibly TRBD1 on 6 matching bases. Trimming removed 5 bases at V and 2 bases at J, with 12 bases between. Germline-derived CDR1 and CDR2 are SGHTA and FQGNSA. The CDR3 totals 14 residues.